Each of the 27 T cell receptor beta chains below was sequenced from the same sample in a study of cytomegalovirus exposure and HLA in healthy donors. In the PCR, 60 Vbeta and 13 Jbeta primers were used. Assay: immunoSEQ multiplex PCR; the TCRdb copy retains only in-frame clones and omits some. The sample records under 130,000 clones, just over 75% being singletons. The sequencing input was PBMCs. The receptors originated from a man aged 35 to 55 in good health and CMV-seropositive.

The rearrangement joins TRBV7-9 to TRBJ1-1, with 7 bases aligning to TRBD1. V shed 4 bases, J shed 4 bases, and the junction held 6 bases outside the gene matches. This CDR3 region has 14 residues. Per germline, CDR1 SEHNR and CDR2 FQNEAQ (reference sequence). Here the CDR3 reads CASSSQGRGTEAFF. The CDR3 DNA sequence: TGTGCCAGCAGCTCACAGGGGCGGGGCACTGAAGCTTTCTTT.

The chain is built from TRBV28 and TRBJ2-2, with D perhaps matching TRBD2 (6 bases). This CDR3 contains 15 residues. CDR1 and CDR2 (germline): MDHEN, SYDVKM. V dropped 4 bases and J dropped 1 base, with 10 bases sitting between them. The CDR3 coding sequence is TGTGCCAGCAGTTCCCTGGGGGGGAACACCGGGGAGCTGTTTTTT. Its translation: CASSSLGGNTGELFF.

The CDR3 bases are TGTGCCAACAGTCCAGGGGTTTATCAGCCCCAGCATTTT. Residues: CANSPGVYQPQHF. The V and J genes are TRBV7-2 and TRBJ1-5, with D possibly being TRBD1 (6 bases). The germline gives CDR1 SGHTA, CDR2 FQGNSA. V lost 10 bases to trimming and J lost 5 bases, with 15 bases between them. The CDR3 length is 13 residues. Using reference TRBV7-2 and TRBJ1-5 for the parts outside the CDR3, the full variable domain is GAGVSQSPSNKVTEKGKDVELRCDPISGHTALYWYRQSLGQGLEFLIYFQGNSAPDKSGLPSDRFSAERTGGSVSTLTIQRTQQEDSAVYLCANSPGVYQPQHFGDGTRLSIL.

The chain carries TRBV5-1 and TRBJ1-2, with TRBD1 matching 8 bases. The CDR3 consists of 13 residues. V lost 4 bases and J lost 3; bases outside the gene matches: 2. Germline V gene lookup returns CDR1 SGHRS and CDR2 YFSETQ. Here the CDR3 reads CASSPQGDYGYTF. The CDR3 nucleotides are TGCGCCAGCAGCCCACAGGGGGACTATGGCTACACCTTC.

The chain combines TRBV9 with TRBJ2-5, with 8 nucleotides matching TRBD2. Trimming cost V 0 bases and J 5 bases; bases outside gene matches: 6. The CDR3 spans 15 residues. Germline lookup yields CDR1 SGDLS and CDR2 YYNGEE. The DNA of the CDR3 is TGTGCCAGCAGCGTAGCGGGGGGGGGCGGGGAGACCCAGTACTTC. Residues: CASSVAGGGGETQYF.

The V gene is TRBV9, the J gene TRBJ2-5; 7 bases are shared with TRBD2. This CDR3 spans 15 amino acids. Germline V gene lookup returns CDR1 SGDLS and CDR2 YYNGEE. After removal of 0 bases from V and 3 bases from J, the junction contained 5 bases not matched to a gene. The CDR3 region has the DNA TGTGCCAGCAGCGTAGATATGGCGGGGGAAGAGACCCAGTACTTC. The encoded protein is CASSVDMAGEETQYF.

The gene calls are TRBV7-2 and TRBJ2-7, with 11 bases matching TRBD2. With V trimmed by 4 bases and J by 0 bases, 11 bases remained unmatched. Germline V gene data show CDR1 as SGHTA and CDR2 as FQGNSA. The CDR3 has 18 amino acids. The CDR3 here is CASSSRPPSGRSSYEQYF. For the CDR3, the DNA is TGTGCCAGCAGCTCCCGCCCCCCTAGCGGGAGGAGCTCCTACGAGCAGTACTTC.

The rearrangement joins TRBV7-2 to TRBJ1-5; TRBD1 matches at 9 bases. J lost 6 bases, V lost 4 bases, and 13 bases had no gene match. Per the germline V gene, CDR1 is SGHTA and CDR2 is FQGNSA. The CDR3 has 17 amino acids. The CDR3 sequence is CASSSYAPGQGVQPQHF. CDR3 nucleotide sequence: TGTGCCAGCAGCTCCTATGCCCCGGGACAGGGAGTTCAGCCCCAGCATTTT.

Regarding this clone: At one end, the junction sequence differs from germline, possibly due to a read error. The chain recombines TRBV2 with TRBJ2-1; no clear D gene. The length of the CDR3 is 11 residues. Germline values: CDR1 SNHLY, CDR2 FYNNEI. CDR3 sequence: CASSFPNQQFF. The CDR3 DNA reads TGTGCCAGCAGTTTTCCCAATCAGCAGTTCTTC.

This clone is a singleton in its sample. The rearrangement uses TRBV5-1 and TRBJ2-5; weak D call: TRBD1 (5 bases). Trimming removed 0 bases at V and 4 bases at J, with 13 bases between. This CDR3 has 15 residues. CDR1 and CDR2 from the germline V gene are SGHRS and YFSETQ. This CDR3 is CASSLDRGFGETQYF. DNA of the CDR3: TGCGCCAGCAGCTTGGATAGGGGTTTTGGAGAGACCCAGTACTTC.

This clone was counted between two and nine times. This rearrangement joins TRBV6-4 to TRBJ1-2; TRBD1 matches at 9 bases. V dropped 3 bases and J dropped 5; count of bases not matched to a gene: 1. Per germline, CDR1 MRHNA and CDR2 SNTAGT. CDR3 size: 13 residues. CDR3: CASSEGQGYGYTF. In DNA form, the CDR3 reads TGTGCCAGCAGTGAGGGACAGGGTTATGGCTACACCTTC.

The chain joins TRBV6-6 to TRBJ2-1, with 9 positions matching TRBD1. This CDR3 contains 14 residues. CDR1 is MNHNY, CDR2 SVGAGI, per germline (reference sequence). The V gene end was trimmed by 2 bases and the J gene end by 5 bases; junction bases not matched to a gene: 1. CDR3 sequence: CASSYGTGNNEQFF. The CDR3 nucleotides read TGTGCCAGCAGTTACGGGACAGGGAACAATGAGCAGTTCTTC.

The chain recombines TRBV6-6 with TRBJ1-1; possibly TRBD1 for D (6 bases). This CDR3 contains 14 residues. Germline CDR1 MNHNY, CDR2 SVGAGI (reference sequence). V dropped 5 bases and J dropped 7 bases, with 17 bases sitting between them. The CDR3 nucleotides read TGTGCCAGCAGTACCCTAGGACAGTCGTTTGAAGCTTTCTTT. This encodes CASSTLGQSFEAFF.

J is TRBJ2-1 and V is TRBV19; 13 bases fit TRBD2. The junction had 4 bases not matched to a gene; V was cut back by 3 bases and J by 5 bases. CDR1 is LNHDA and CDR2 is SQIVND in the germline V gene (reference sequence). The CDR3 is made up of 16 amino acids. CDR3 DNA sequence: TGTGCCAGTAGTATCCCGGGACTAGCGGGGAACAATGAGCAGTTCTTC. The encoded protein is CASSIPGLAGNNEQFF.

This clone is a singleton in its sample. The chain joins TRBV4-2 to TRBJ2-2; TRBD1 matches at 11 bases. From germline, CDR1 is LGHNA and CDR2 YNFKEQ. V was clipped by 8 bases and J by 6 bases; unmatched bases: 8. The CDR3 is 15 residues long. DNA for the CDR3: TGTGCCAGCGTTAACCTGGGACAGGGGGCCGGGGAGCTGTTTTTT. Translation: CASVNLGQGAGELFF.

This clone has only a few counts. At one end the junction does not follow the germline gene, possibly because of a read error. The rearrangement joins TRBV6-1 to TRBJ2-4; possibly TRBD2 for D (6 bases). This CDR3 has 15 residues. CDR1 is MNHNS, CDR2 SASEGT, per germline. Written as DNA, the CDR3 is TGTGCCAGCAGAGAGGGACTCCTAGCCAAAAACAGTCAGTACTTC. This translates into CASREGLLAKNSQYF.

The chain is built from TRBV6-1 and TRBJ1-2; TRBD1 agrees at 9 bases. From germline, CDR1 is MNHNS and CDR2 SASEGT. V gave up 6 bases and J gave up 2 bases; unmatched junction bases: 1. The CDR3 runs 13 residues. The CDR3 reads CASRGTGNYGYTF. In DNA, the CDR3 is TGTGCCAGCAGGGGGACAGGGAACTATGGCTACACCTTC.

This clone was picked up one time. V usage is TRBV7-8 and J usage is TRBJ2-1; TRBD2 agrees at 14 bases. Germline trimming cut 5 bases from V and 8 bases from J; bases unmatched to any gene: 8. Germline lookup yields CDR1 SGHVS and CDR2 FQNEAQ. The CDR3 loop spans 16 amino acids. CDR3 in DNA: TGTGCCAGCAGCACCCTGGGACTAGCGGGGGCCCATGAGCAGTTCTTC. As protein: CASSTLGLAGAHEQFF.

V usage is TRBV5-6 and J usage is TRBJ2-1; 9 bases line up with TRBD2. This CDR3 spans 16 amino acids. V gave up 4 bases and J gave up 7 bases; unmatched junction bases: 12. From germline, CDR1 is SGHDT and CDR2 YYEEEE. The CDR3 bases are TGTGCCAGCAGCGACCTAGGACTAGCGTCAGGGAATGAGCAGTTCTTC. Translation: CASSDLGLASGNEQFF.

The table lists this clone with a few counts. The chain carries TRBV6-5 and TRBJ1-2, with TRBD1 as a possible D gene (5 bases). V lost 5 bases and J lost 7, with 17 bases in between. The CDR3 runs 14 residues. Germline assignment: CDR1 MNHEY and CDR2 SVGAGI. This chain's CDR3 is CASSPSGQGGGYTF. For the CDR3, the DNA is TGTGCCAGCAGTCCCTCGGGTCAGGGAGGTGGCTACACCTTC.

V and J are TRBV6-5 and TRBJ2-1, with TRBD2 matching over 12 bases. The germline gives CDR1 MNHEY, CDR2 SVGAGI. The ends lost 6 bases at V and 7 bases at J; junction bases unmatched: 7. This CDR3 has 15 amino acids. The CDR3 coding sequence is TGTGCCAGCAGCAAGACTAGCGGGAGTTATAATGAGCAGTTCTTC. It encodes CASSKTSGSYNEQFF.

This sequence joins TRBV5-1 and TRBJ2-3; 9 positions agree with TRBD1. Germline V lookup: CDR1 SGHRS, CDR2 YFSETQ. Losses at the gene ends were 4 bases for V and 0 bases for J; bases not matched to a gene: 9. The CDR3 totals 17 residues. DNA of the CDR3: TGCGCCAGCAGCACGGGACAGGGTCACTTTAGCACAGATACGCAGTATTTT. Protein product: CASSTGQGHFSTDTQYF.

The chain is built from TRBV5-4 and TRBJ2-5; 11 bases match TRBD1. The CDR3 has 14 amino acids. The V and J ends lost 5 bases and 4 bases, in that order; junction bases with no gene match: 4. Germline CDR1 is SGHNT and CDR2 is YYREEE (reference sequence). CDR3 coding DNA: TGTGCCAGCAGTTCGGGACAGGGGGTAGAGACCCAGTACTTC. This translates into CASSSGQGVETQYF.

The chain is built from TRBV2 and TRBJ2-7; TRBD1 matches at 11 bases. With 6 bases clipped from V and 7 bases from J, the junction kept 8 bases outside the gene matches. The CDR3 covers 14 residues. CDR1 and CDR2 from the germline V gene are SNHLY and FYNNEI. The CDR3 region has the DNA TGTGCCAGCAGAGCCGGGACAGGGGGTAGGGAGCAGTACTTC. As protein: CASRAGTGGREQYF.

This chain uses TRBV7-9 with TRBJ1-2; 9 bases map to TRBD1. From germline, CDR1 is SEHNR and CDR2 FQNEAQ (reference sequence). V shed 7 bases and J 4 bases; nucleotides not matched to a gene: 10. CDR3 length: 15 residues. CDR3 in DNA: TGTGCCAGCACCTTGGGGACAGGGCGAAGCTATGGCTACACCTTC. Translating gives CASTLGTGRSYGYTF.

The chain is built from TRBV27 and TRBJ2-7; 10 bases fit TRBD2. V trimming: 3 bases; J trimming: 4 bases; junction bases outside the gene matches: 3. CDR1 is MNHEY, CDR2 SMNVEV, per germline (reference sequence). CDR3 size: 14 residues. CDR3 protein: CASSLVSGGYEQYF. In nucleotides, the CDR3 is TGTGCCAGCAGTTTGGTTAGCGGGGGGTACGAGCAGTACTTC.

In this sample, this clone turned up once. The chain links TRBV11-2 to TRBJ2-5, with a weak D call TRBD2 (6 bases). The V gene lost 0 bases and the J gene lost 4 bases, with 9 bases spanning the gap. Germline lookup yields CDR1 SGHAT and CDR2 FQNNGV. CDR3 length: 14 amino acids. CDR3: CASSLEGGPETQYF. The CDR3 DNA is TGTGCCAGCAGCTTAGAGGGGGGTCCAGAGACCCAGTACTTC.